The sequence of this T cell receptor beta chain was determined in a study of glioma-infiltrating T cells (dated by TCRdb to the mid-2010s). About the investigation overall: Glioma tissue, non-neoplastic brain tissue and matched peripheral blood mononuclear cells were used as sources from which TCR alpha- and beta-chain repertoires were sequenced. To gauge divergence between tissue and blood T-cell populations, every tissue-infiltrating repertoire was compared against the peripheral blood repertoire from the same patient. Three low-grade glioma patients, 7 to 9 primary glioblastoma patients and three non-glioma patients contributing non-neoplastic brain tissue were included in the paired cohort.

TCR alpha and beta CDR3 regions were amplified with the iRepertoire nested amplicon-rescue multiplex PCR (arm-PCR) platform from RNA. The input for one-step reverse transcription and amplification was roughly 100-450 ng of either tissue mRNA or PBMC total RNA. After bead purification, a secondary multiplex PCR added Illumina adapters, and libraries were gel-purified between 200 and 400 bp. Internal 6-nucleotide barcodes were carried by the libraries and were used for demultiplexing. Sequencing of the libraries was done on an Illumina MiSeq using 2x220 or 2x250 nucleotide paired-end reads. In the authors' own workflow: FLASH 1.2.11 was used to merge paired reads, and BWA-MEM then aligned the reads to the GRCh37 human genome before TRA and TRB reads were extracted. An IMGT-derived reference of cassette sequences and CDR3 motifs, with pseudogenes included, was used for V and J assignment. Reads were translated in three frames, and productive CDR3s were defined as those with a C...FGXG motif and no stop codons. Clonotypes were defined as unique combinations of V-J cassette pair and CDR3 amino acid sequence. Reads were filtered by Hamming distance, thresholded by each sample's sequence error rate in mapped regions. Using fastp trimming at Q25 and MiXCR clonotype assembly, TCRdb reanalyzed the public sequencing data and kept in-frame beta chains. Every distinct CDR3 protein forms one entry, paired with its most common genes and DNA. TCRdb's processing, not the study's, gives the V and J calls here. Present in this sample are some 150,000 distinct CDR3 sequences, roughly two fifths of which were seen just once. About 18% of the sample lies in the top ten.

Concerning this clonotype: The clone's antigen remains unknown. One base away lies a much larger clone, so this may be a sequencing read error.

The germline V gene (reference sequence) specifies DFQATT as CDR1 and SNEGSKA as CDR2. The junction carries 12 bases between V and J, which are trimmed by 4 bases and 5 bases respectively. The CDR3 measures 13 amino acids from cysteine to phenylalanine. Here the CDR3 DNA is all that survives: 39 bases in frame from base 1. Beyond this particular receptor, the publication reports: Very few CDR3 sequences were shared between tissue and blood, attributed to high CDR3 diversity and limited sampling. VJ-independent divergence between tissue and blood was found to be below expectation in non-neoplastic patients but above expectation in all gliomas, particularly low-grade gliomas. Group comparisons rested on small numbers: three non-neoplastic, three low-grade glioma and about 8 glioblastoma patients.

The receptor chain draws on TRBV20-1 and TRBJ1-5, with the identity of the D gene unclear. Sequencing input: glioma tissue, nonneoplastic brain tissue, or PBMCs (not recorded which). This receptor was taken from a human donor with low-grade glioma or glioblastoma, undergoing nonglioma brain surgery, or in good health (not recorded which). The CDR3 has the sequence CSATSDGDQPQHF. The nucleotide sequence reads as follows: TGCAGTGCTACGTCGGACGGGGATCAGCCCCAGCATTTT.